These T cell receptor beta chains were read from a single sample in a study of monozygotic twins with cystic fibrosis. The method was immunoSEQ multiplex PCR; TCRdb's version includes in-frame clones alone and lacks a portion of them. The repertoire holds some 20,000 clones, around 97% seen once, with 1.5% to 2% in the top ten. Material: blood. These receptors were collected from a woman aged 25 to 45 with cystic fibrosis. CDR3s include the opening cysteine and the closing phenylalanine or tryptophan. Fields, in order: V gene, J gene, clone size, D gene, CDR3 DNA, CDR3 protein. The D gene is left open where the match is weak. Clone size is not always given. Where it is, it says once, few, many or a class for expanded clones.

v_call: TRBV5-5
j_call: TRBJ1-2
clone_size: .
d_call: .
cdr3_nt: TGTGCCAGCAGCTTGGTCTTGAGCGGAGCTAACTATGGCTACACCTTC
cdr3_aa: CASSLVLSGANYGYTF

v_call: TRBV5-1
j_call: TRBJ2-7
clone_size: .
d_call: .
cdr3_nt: TGCGCCAGCAGCTTGGGTAGGGGTCCCTACGAGCAGTACTTC
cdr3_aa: CASSLGRGPYEQYF

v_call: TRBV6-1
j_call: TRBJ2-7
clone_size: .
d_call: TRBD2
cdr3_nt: TGTGCCAGCAGTGGGCTAGCGGGGGGGCCTGGCGAGCAGTACTTC
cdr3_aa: CASSGLAGGPGEQYF

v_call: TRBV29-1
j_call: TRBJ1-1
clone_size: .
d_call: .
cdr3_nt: TGCAGCGTTGAAGATCCACCCGGGCTGAACACTGAAGCTTTCTTT
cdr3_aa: CSVEDPPGLNTEAFF

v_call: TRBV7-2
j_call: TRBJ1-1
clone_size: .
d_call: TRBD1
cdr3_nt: TGTGCCAGCAGCCTCTCGGGAGGCAGGGGGACTGAAGCTTTCTTT
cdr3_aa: CASSLSGGRGTEAFF

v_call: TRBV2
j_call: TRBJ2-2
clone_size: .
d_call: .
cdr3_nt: TGTGCCAGCATCCCAGAGGTAGTGAACACCGGGGAGCTGTTTTTT
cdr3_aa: CASIPEVVNTGELFF

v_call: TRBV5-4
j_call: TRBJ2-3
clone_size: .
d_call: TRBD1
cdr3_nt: TGTGCCAGCAGCTTCCGACAGGGGGGCTTGGAGCAGTATTTT
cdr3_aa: CASSFRQGGLEQYF

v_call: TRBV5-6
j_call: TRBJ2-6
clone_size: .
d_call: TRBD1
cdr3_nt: TGTGCCAGCAGCCTACAGGGGGCGCTCTCTGGGGCCAACGTCCTGACTTTC
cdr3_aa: CASSLQGALSGANVLTF

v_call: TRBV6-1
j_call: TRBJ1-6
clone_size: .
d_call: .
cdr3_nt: TGTGCCAGCAGTGAATATTACTCCGAAACCTCACCCCTCCACTTT
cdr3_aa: CASSEYYSETSPLHF

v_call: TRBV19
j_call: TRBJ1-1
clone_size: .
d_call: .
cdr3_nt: TGTGCCGCACAGGGTTGGGGCACTGAAGCTTTCTTT
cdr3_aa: CAAQGWGTEAFF

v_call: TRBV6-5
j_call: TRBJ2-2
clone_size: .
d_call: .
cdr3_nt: TGTGCCAGCAGCGAGGACAAGCCGACCGGGGAGCTGTTTTTT
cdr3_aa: CASSEDKPTGELFF

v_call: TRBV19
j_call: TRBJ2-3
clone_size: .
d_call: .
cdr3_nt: TGTGCCAGTAGTATAGATGGCTTTGTGGCAGGTGGGGGCACAGATACGCAGTATTTT
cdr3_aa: CASSIDGFVAGGGTDTQYF

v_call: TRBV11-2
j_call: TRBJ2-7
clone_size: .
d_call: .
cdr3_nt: TGTGCCAGCAGCTTAGATGGCTACGAGCAGTACTTC
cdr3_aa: CASSLDGYEQYF

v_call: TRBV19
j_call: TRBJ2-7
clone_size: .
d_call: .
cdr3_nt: TGTGCCAGTAGTTCAGGGATTTCCTACGAGCAGTACTTC
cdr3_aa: CASSSGISYEQYF

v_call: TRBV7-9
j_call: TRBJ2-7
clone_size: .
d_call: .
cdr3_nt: TGTGCCAGCAGTCGAAGACTCGGTGCCTACGAGCAGTACTTC
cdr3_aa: CASSRRLGAYEQYF

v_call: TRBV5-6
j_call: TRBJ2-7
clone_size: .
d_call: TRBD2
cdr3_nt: TGTGCCAGCAGCTTTCTCGGGAGGGGCTCCTACGAGCAGTACTTC
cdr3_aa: CASSFLGRGSYEQYF

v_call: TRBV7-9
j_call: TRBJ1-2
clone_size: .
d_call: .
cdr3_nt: TGTGCCAGCAGCTTAGCAGGGTCCGGAGATGGCTACACCTTC
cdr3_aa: CASSLAGSGDGYTF

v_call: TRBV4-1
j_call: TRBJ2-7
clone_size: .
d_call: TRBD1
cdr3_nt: TGCGCCAGCAGCCAAGGCTTCCCCACACCGGGACAGGAATACGAGCAGTACTTC
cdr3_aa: CASSQGFPTPGQEYEQYF

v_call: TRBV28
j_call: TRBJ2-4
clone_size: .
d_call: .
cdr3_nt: TGTGCCAGCAGTCCCCTAGGGCGGTCAGCCAAAAACATTCAGTACTTC
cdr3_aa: CASSPLGRSAKNIQYF

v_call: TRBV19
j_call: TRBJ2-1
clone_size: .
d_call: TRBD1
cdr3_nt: TGTGCCAGTAGTCTCGGACAGGGGGCTCCCATAAGGTTCTTC
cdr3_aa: CASSLGQGAPIRFF

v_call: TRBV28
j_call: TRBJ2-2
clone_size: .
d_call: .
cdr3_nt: TGTGCCAGCAGTTCCATGCGGGTTGGCATTACCGGGGAGCTGTTTTTT
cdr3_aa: CASSSMRVGITGELFF

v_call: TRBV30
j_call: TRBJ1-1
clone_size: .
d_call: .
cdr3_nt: TGTGCCTGGGGACCCATGTTTACTGAAGCTTTCTTT
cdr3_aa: CAWGPMFTEAFF

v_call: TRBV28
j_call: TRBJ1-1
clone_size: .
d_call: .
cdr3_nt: TGTGCCAGTGGGATTTTCGGGGCTTTCTTT
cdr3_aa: CASGIFGAFF

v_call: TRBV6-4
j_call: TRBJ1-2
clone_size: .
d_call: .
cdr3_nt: TGTGCCAGCAGTGACCCACCTAAACAGGGTAGGAACTATGGCTACACCTTC
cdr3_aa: CASSDPPKQGRNYGYTF

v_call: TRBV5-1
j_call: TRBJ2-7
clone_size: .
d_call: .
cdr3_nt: TGCGCCAGCCGTCCCGCGGCGAGGTCCTACGAGCAGTACTTC
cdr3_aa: CASRPAARSYEQYF

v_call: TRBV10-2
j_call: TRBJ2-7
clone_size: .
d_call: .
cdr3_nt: TGCGCCAGCAGTGAGTTGAGAGGGGATACCTACGAGCAGTACTTC
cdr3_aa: CASSELRGDTYEQYF

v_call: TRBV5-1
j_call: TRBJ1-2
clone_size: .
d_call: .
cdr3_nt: TGCGCCAGCAGCGTCTCCCAATCCTATGGCTACACCTTC
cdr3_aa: CASSVSQSYGYTF

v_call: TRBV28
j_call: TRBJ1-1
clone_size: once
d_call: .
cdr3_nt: TGTGCCAGCAGTAAGCCTGACAGACCTAACACTGAAGCTTTCTTT
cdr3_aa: CASSKPDRPNTEAFF

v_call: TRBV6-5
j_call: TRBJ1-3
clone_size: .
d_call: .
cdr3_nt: TGTGCCAGCAGTGTTAGGTCTGGAAACACCATATATTTT
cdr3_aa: CASSVRSGNTIYF

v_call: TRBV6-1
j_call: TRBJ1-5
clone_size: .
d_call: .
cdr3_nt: TGTGCCAGCCGGACGACGGAATATAGCAATCAGCCCCAGCATTTT
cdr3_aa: CASRTTEYSNQPQHF

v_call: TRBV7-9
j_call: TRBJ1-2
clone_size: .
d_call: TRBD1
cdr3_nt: TGTGCCAGCAGCTACAGGGGGTATGGCTACACCTTC
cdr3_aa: CASSYRGYGYTF

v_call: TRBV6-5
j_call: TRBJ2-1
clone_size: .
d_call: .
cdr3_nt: TGTGCCAGCAGTTACTCGACGGGGTGGGTGGGTGAGCAGTTCTTC
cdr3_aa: CASSYSTGWVGEQFF

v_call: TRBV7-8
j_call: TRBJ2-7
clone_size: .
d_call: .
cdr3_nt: TGTGCCAGCAGCTTAGCGGCTGGGGGCTCCTACGAGCAGTACTTC
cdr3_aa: CASSLAAGGSYEQYF

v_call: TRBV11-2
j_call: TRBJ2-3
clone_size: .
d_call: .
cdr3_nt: TGTGCCAGCAGCTTAGATACGGTACCTACAGATACGCAGTATTTT
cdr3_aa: CASSLDTVPTDTQYF

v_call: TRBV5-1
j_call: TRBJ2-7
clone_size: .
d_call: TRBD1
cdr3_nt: TGCGCCAGCAGCCGACAGGGGGCTCCGTCCGAGCAGTACTTC
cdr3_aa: CASSRQGAPSEQYF

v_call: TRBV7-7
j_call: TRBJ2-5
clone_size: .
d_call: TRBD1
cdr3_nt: TGTGCCAGCAGCTTATGGGGACAGAGAGAAGAGACCCAGTACTTC
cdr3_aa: CASSLWGQREETQYF

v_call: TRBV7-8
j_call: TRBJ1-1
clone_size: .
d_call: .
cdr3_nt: TGTGCCAGCAGCCTCACCGCGAGGGAATTGACTGAAGCTTTCTTT
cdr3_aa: CASSLTARELTEAFF

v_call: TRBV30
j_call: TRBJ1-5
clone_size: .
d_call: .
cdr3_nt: TGTGCCTGGAGTTATGGAAGCGGCAATCAGCCCCAGCATTTT
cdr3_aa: CAWSYGSGNQPQHF

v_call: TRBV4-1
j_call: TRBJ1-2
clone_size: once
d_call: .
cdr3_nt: TGCGCCAGCAGCCAGGGGGGAGGACAGAACTATGGCTACACCTTC
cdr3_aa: CASSQGGGQNYGYTF

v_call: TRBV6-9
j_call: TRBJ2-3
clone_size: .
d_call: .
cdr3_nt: TGTGCCAGCAGCCCTAGAGAGATAGATACGCAGTATTTT
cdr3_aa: CASSPREIDTQYF

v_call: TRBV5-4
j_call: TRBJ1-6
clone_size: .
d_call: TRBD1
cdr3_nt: TGTGCCAGCAGCTGGGACAGCCCCTCACCCCTCCACTTT
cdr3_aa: CASSWDSPSPLHF

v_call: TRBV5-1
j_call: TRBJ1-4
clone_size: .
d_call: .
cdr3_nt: TGCGCCAGCAGCCTCTCAGCTGGGGCAACTAATGAAAAACTGTTTTTT
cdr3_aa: CASSLSAGATNEKLFF

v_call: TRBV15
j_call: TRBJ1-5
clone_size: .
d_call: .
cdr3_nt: TGTGCCACCAGCAGAGGGTTTATCAATCAGCCCCAGCATTTT
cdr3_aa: CATSRGFINQPQHF

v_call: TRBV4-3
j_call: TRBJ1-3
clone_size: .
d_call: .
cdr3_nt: TGCGCCAGCAGTGTAGACTTACGACCTGGAAACACCATATATTTT
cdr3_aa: CASSVDLRPGNTIYF

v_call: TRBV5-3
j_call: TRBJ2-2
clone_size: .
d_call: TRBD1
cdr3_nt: TGTGCCAGAAGCCCTCTTGGTCAGGGGGCGAGGACCGGGGAGCTGTTTTTT
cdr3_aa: CARSPLGQGARTGELFF

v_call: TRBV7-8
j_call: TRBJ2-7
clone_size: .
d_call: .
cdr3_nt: TGTGCCAGCAGCTTGGATCATACTTACTCCTACGAGCAGTACTTC
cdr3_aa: CASSLDHTYSYEQYF

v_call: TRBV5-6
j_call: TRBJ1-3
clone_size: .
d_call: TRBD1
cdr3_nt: TGTGCCAGCAGCTTGAGGAGGGGGCGGAACACCATATATTTT
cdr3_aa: CASSLRRGRNTIYF

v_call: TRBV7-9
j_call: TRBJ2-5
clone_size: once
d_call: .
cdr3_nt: TGTGCCAGCAGCCTTTACGGAGCGGAGACCCAGTACTTC
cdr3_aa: CASSLYGAETQYF

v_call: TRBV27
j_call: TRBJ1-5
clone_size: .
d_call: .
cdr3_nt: TGTGCCAGCAGATTAACAGGGTCGGCCATGAGCAATCAGCCCCAGCATTTT
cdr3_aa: CASRLTGSAMSNQPQHF

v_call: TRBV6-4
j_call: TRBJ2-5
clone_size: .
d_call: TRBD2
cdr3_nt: TGTGCCAGCAGTGAATTAGCGGGGGGGCAAGAGACCCAGTACTTC
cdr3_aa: CASSELAGGQETQYF

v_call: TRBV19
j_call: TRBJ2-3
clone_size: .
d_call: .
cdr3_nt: TGTGCCAGTAGTCGGGGAGCCCTGGGTACAGATACGCAGTATTTT
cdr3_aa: CASSRGALGTDTQYF

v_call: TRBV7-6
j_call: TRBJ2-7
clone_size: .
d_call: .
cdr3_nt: TGTGCCAGCAGCTTAACCAAAAGCGAGCAGTACTTC
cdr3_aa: CASSLTKSEQYF

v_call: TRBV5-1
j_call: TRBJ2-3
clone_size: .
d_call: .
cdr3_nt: TGCGCCAGCAGCATAGGACCGGGTTCAGATACGCAGTATTTT
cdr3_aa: CASSIGPGSDTQYF

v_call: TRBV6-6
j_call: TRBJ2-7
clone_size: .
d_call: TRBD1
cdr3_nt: TGTGCCAGCAGTTACTCCGGGACAGGCTCCTACGAGCAGTACTTC
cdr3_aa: CASSYSGTGSYEQYF